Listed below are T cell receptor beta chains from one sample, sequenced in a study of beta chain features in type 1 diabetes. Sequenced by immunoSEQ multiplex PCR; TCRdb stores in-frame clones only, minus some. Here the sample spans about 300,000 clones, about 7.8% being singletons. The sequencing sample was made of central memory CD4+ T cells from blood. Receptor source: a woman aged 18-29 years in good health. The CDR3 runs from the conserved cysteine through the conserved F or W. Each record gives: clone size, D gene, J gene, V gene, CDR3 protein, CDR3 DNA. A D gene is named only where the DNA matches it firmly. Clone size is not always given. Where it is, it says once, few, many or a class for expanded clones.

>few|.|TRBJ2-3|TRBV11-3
CASSFGIPDGYTDTQYF
TGTGCCAGCAGCTTCGGGATCCCTGATGGTTACACAGATACGCAGTATTTT
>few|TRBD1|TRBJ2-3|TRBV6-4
CASSATGDGRYF
TGTGCCAGCAGTGCAACAGGGGACGGGCGGTATTTT
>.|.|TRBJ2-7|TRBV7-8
CASSAGLGTYEQYF
TGTGCCAGCAGCGCGGGACTGGGAACCTACGAGCAGTACTTC
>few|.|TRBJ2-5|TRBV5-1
CASSPNTAGETQYF
TGCGCCAGCAGCCCAAATACGGCCGGAGAGACCCAGTACTTC
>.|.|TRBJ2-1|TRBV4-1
CASSQAGGSYNEQFF
TGCGCCAGCAGCCAAGCCGGGGGCTCCTACAATGAGCAGTTCTTC
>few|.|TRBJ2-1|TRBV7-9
CASSLATWVVF
TGTGCCAGCAGCTTAGCCACCTGGGTGGTCTTC
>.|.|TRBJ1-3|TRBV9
CASSVAAFFSGNTIYF
TGTGCCAGCAGCGTAGCAGCGTTCTTCTCTGGAAACACCATATATTTT
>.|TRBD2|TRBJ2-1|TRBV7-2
CASTQRGVPNNEQFF
TGTGCCAGCACTCAGCGGGGGGTCCCTAACAATGAGCAGTTCTTC
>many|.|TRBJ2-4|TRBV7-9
CASSDGPFQNIQYF
TGTGCCAGCAGCGATGGACCATTCCAAAACATTCAGTACTTC
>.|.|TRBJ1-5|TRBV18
CASSPTTYSNQPQHF
TGTGCCAGCTCACCTACTACCTATAGCAATCAGCCCCAGCATTTT
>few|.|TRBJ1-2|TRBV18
CASSQTADGYTF
TGTGCCAGCTCACAGACGGCAGATGGCTACACCTTC
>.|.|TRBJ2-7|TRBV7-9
CASSGLEQYF
TGTGCCTCTTCGGGGCTCGAGCAGTACTTC
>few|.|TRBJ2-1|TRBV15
CATSRDNWAGEQFF
TGTGCCACCAGCAGAGATAATTGGGCGGGTGAGCAGTTCTTC
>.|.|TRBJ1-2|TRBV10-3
CASSFGRNYGYTF
TGTGCCAGCAGTTTCGGGCGGAACTATGGCTACACCTTC
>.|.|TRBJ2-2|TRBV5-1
CASSRGGDTGELFF
TGCGCCAGCAGCAGGGGGGGGGACACCGGGGAGCTGTTTTTT
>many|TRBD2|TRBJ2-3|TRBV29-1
CSARRGVGTDTQYF
TGCAGCGCGAGACGGGGGGTCGGCACAGATACGCAGTATTTT
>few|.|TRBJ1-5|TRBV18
CASSPADYQPQHF
TGTGCCAGCTCACCGGCGGACTATCAGCCCCAGCATTTT
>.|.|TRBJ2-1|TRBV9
CASSVGAPSSYNEQFF
TGTGCCAGCAGCGTGGGAGCGCCGAGCTCCTACAATGAGCAGTTCTTC
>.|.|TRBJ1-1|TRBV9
CASSVEGRGNTEAFF
TGTGCCAGCAGCGTAGAGGGCAGGGGAAACACTGAAGCTTTCTTT
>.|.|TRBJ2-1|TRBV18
CASSPRDSSRSEQFF
TGTGCCAGCTCACCACGGGACTCCTCGAGGAGTGAGCAGTTCTTC
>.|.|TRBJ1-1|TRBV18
CASSSDPTDTEAFF
TGTGCCAGCTCATCGGACCCCACGGACACTGAAGCTTTCTTT
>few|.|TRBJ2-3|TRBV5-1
CASSLDLNADTQYF
TGCGCCAGCAGCTTGGATCTGAATGCAGATACGCAGTATTTT
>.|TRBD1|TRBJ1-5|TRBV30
CAWDRGGNQPQHF
TGTGCCTGGGACAGGGGTGGAAATCAGCCCCAGCATTTT
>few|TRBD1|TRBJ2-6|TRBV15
CATSRAGGAGANVLTF
TGTGCCACCAGCAGAGCAGGGGGTGCTGGGGCCAACGTCCTGACTTTC
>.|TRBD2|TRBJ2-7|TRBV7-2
CASSLRVTSGSPYEQYF
TGTGCCAGCAGCTTAAGGGTAACTAGCGGGAGCCCGTACGAGCAGTACTTC
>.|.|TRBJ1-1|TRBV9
CASSRRPYIAAEAFF
TGTGCCAGCAGCCGCCGACCATATATCGCCGCTGAAGCTTTCTTT
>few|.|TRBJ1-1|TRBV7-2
CASSQEYSPGGGFF
TGTGCCAGCAGCCAAGAGTATAGCCCCGGGGGGGGTTTCTTT
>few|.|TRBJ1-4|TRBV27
CASARAATNEKLFF
TGTGCCAGCGCCAGGGCGGCAACTAATGAAAAACTGTTTTTT
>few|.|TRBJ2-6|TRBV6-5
CASSGTNSGANVLTF
TGTGCCAGCAGTGGGACAAACTCTGGGGCCAACGTCCTGACTTTC
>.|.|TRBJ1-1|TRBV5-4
CASSLGGGNTEAFF
TGTGCCAGCAGCTTGGGGGGTGGAAACACTGAAGCTTTCTTT
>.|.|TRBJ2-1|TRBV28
CASRYSLSYNEQFF
TGTGCCAGCCGATACTCACTCTCCTACAATGAGCAGTTCTTC
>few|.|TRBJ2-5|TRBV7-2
CASSFRSLSGLETQYF
TGTGCCAGCAGCTTTCGATCCCTCTCGGGGCTAGAGACCCAGTACTTC
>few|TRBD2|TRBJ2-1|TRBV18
CASSPRGTSGRSYNEQFF
TGTGCCAGCTCACCACGGGGGACTAGCGGGAGGTCCTACAATGAGCAGTTCTTC
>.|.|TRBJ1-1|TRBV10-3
CAIRAFVGGEAFF
TGTGCCATCAGAGCGTTTGTAGGAGGCGAAGCTTTCTTT
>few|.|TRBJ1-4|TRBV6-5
CASSSHPGPGKKLFF
TGTGCCAGCAGTTCCCACCCGGGCCCCGGGAAAAAACTGTTTTTT
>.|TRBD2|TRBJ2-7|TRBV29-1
CSAVAGVEYF
TGCAGCGCCGTAGCGGGAGTCGAGTACTTC
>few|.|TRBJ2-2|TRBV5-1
CASTSGDTISGELFF
TGCGCCAGCACCTCAGGGGACACGATCTCCGGGGAGCTGTTTTTT
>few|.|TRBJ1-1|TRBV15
CATSRDLSDSAKAFF
TGTGCCACCAGCAGAGATCTGTCGGACAGCGCTAAAGCTTTCTTT
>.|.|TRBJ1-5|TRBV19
CASSIALGRNQPQHF
TGTGCCAGTAGTATAGCCCTGGGTCGCAATCAGCCCCAGCATTTT
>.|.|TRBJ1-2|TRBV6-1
CASTRQSYGYTF
TGTGCCAGCACTCGACAGTCCTATGGCTACACCTTC
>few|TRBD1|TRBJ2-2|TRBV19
CATGTAWAGELFF
TGTGCCACCGGGACAGCCTGGGCCGGGGAGCTGTTTTTT
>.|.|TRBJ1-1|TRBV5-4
CASSLGLQNTEAFF
TGTGCCAGCAGCTTGGGGCTTCAGAACACTGAAGCTTTCTTT
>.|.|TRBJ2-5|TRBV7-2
CASSLAHRETQYF
TGTGCCAGCAGCTTAGCGCATAGAGAGACCCAGTACTTC
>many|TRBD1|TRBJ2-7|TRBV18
CASSPLGQTYEQYF
TGTGCCAGCTCACCACTGGGACAGACCTACGAGCAGTACTTC
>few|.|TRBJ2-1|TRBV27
CASSSRYNEQFF
TGTGCCAGCAGTAGCAGGTACAATGAGCAGTTCTTC
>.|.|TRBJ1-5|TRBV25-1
CASSSDYSNQPQHF
TGTGCCAGCAGTTCCGATTATAGCAATCAGCCCCAGCATTTT